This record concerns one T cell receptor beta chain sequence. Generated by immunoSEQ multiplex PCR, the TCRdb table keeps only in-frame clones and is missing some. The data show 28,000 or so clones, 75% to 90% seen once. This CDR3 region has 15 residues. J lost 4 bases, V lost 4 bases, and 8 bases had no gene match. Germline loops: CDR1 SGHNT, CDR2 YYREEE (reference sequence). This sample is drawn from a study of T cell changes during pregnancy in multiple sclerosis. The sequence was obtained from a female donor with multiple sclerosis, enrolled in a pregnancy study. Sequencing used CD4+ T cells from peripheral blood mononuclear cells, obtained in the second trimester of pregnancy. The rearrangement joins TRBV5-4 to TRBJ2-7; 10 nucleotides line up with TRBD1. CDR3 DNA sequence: TGTGCCAGCAGCCCAGCTGGGACAGGGGTTTACGAGCAGTACTTC. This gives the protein CASSPAGTGVYEQYF.